The entry below gives a single TCR beta chain sequence along with its context. The record originates from a study of blood T cell repertoires in COVID-19. Sequenced by immunoSEQ multiplex PCR; TCRdb stores in-frame clones only, minus some. The sample has around 80,000 clones, 75% to 85% seen once. The V and J ends lost 3 bases and 10 bases, in that order; junction bases with no gene match: 9. The CDR3 has 15 amino acids. CDR1 and CDR2 from the germline V gene are LGHNA and YSLEER. The chain links TRBV4-3 to TRBJ2-1; the match to TRBD2 covers 10 bases. The sequence was collected from a woman of 80 years or more with acute or convalescent COVID-19. Sequenced: peripheral blood. Here the CDR3 DNA reads TGCGCCAGCAGCCAGGCTAGCGGGAGCCCGGGGGAGCAGTTCTTC. The encoded protein is CASSQASGSPGEQFF.